This TCR beta chain is from a study of graft-versus-host responses after intestinal transplantation. For the study at large: Isolated intestinal, liver-intestinal, or multivisceral transplants were what recipients had. General study points: GvH clones detected in recipient marrow included some appearing first in ileum or blood.

The sample holds one count of this clone. Its antigen is currently unknown. Repertoires were generated with immunoSEQ multiplex PCR, while TCRdb's copy carries only in-frame clones and drops some. This sample has under 100,000 clones, with approximately 92% found just once. Looked up from germline, CDR1 is SNHLY and CDR2 is FYNNEI. CDR3 length: 12 residues. This TCR was sampled from a human donor who was the organ donor for an intestinal transplant. The source material was unstimulated CD8+ T cells sorted from spleen or lymph node cells, sampled before transplant. The rearrangement uses TRBV2 and TRBJ2-5; TRBD1 might be the D (6 bases). The J call may be incorrect, as the DNA end agrees better with TRBJ2-7. The CDR3 protein is CASRPDRYEQYF. The CDR3 DNA sequence: TGTGCCAGCAGACCCGACAGGTACGAGCAGTACTTC.